Listed below are T cell receptor beta chains from one sample, sequenced in a study of blood T cell repertoires in COVID-19. Produced via immunoSEQ multiplex PCR; TCRdb's table is partial and in-frame only. The data show 200,000 or so clones, with roughly 80% seen just once and 9.5% to 15% held by the top ten. The sample taken for sequencing was peripheral blood. These receptors were collected from a woman older than 75 with COVID-19, enrolled during active disease. Each CDR3 is given with its conserved first and last residue. The D gene is left open where the match is weak. Not every row has a clone size; where given, it reads once, few, many or a size class.

j_gene | v_gene | d_gene | abundance | CDR3aa | CDR3nt
TRBJ2-1 | TRBV7-9 | NA | NA | CASQRNNEQFF | TGTGCCAGCCAGCGGAACAATGAGCAGTTCTTC
TRBJ1-2 | TRBV18 | NA | NA | CASSPSGNYGYTF | TGTGCCAGCTCACCTTCGGGTAACTATGGCTACACCTTC
TRBJ2-7 | TRBV6-1 | NA | few | CASSETDEQYF | TGTGCCAGCAGTGAAACGGACGAGCAGTACTTC
TRBJ1-2 | TRBV4-2 | NA | many | CASSQSSGRGGLYGYTF | TGTGCCAGCAGCCAATCTTCGGGACGGGGAGGGCTTTATGGCTACACCTTC
TRBJ1-2 | TRBV2 | NA | NA | CASSERDYGYTF | TGTGCCAGCAGTGAACGGGATTATGGCTACACCTTC
TRBJ2-7 | TRBV3-1/TRBV3-2 | TRBD1 | NA | CASSPTGQGFNEQYF | TGTGCCAGCAGCCCCACGGGACAGGGGTTCAACGAGCAGTACTTC
TRBJ2-3 | TRBV4-2 | TRBD2 | NA | CASSREYFSGEITDTQYF | TGTGCCAGCAGCCGCGAATACTTTAGCGGGGAAATCACAGATACGCAGTATTTT
TRBJ1-1 | TRBV3-1/TRBV3-2 | NA | NA | CASSQGGGPGTEAFF | TGTGCCAGCAGCCAAGGCGGGGGGCCGGGCACTGAAGCTTTCTTT
TRBJ2-2 | TRBV7-2 | TRBD2 | few | CASSRSGTSGNAGELFF | TGTGCCAGCAGTCGATCCGGGACTAGCGGGAACGCCGGGGAGCTGTTTTTT
TRBJ1-4 | TRBV19 | NA | once | CASSRTVTTAVEKLFF | TGTGCCAGTTCTAGGACAGTGACAACGGCAGTTGAAAAACTGTTTTTT
TRBJ2-1 | TRBV28 | NA | NA | CASSLQATNEQFF | TGTGCCAGCAGTTTACAGGCCACCAATGAGCAGTTCTTC
TRBJ2-1 | TRBV7-8 | NA | NA | CASSLVRGGSYNEQFF | TGTGCCAGCAGCTTAGTAAGGGGGGGGAGCTACAATGAGCAGTTCTTC
TRBJ2-1 | TRBV12-3/TRBV12-4 | NA | NA | CASSLDIGNEQFF | TGTGCCAGCAGTTTAGATATCGGGAATGAGCAGTTCTTC
TRBJ1-2 | TRBV6-2/TRBV6-3 | TRBD1 | NA | CASSRTGNYGYTF | TGTGCCAGCAGTAGGACAGGGAACTATGGCTACACCTTC
TRBJ1-5 | TRBV6-6 | TRBD1 | once | CASSYSGQHNQPQHF | TGTGCCAGCAGTTACTCGGGACAGCACAATCAGCCCCAGCATTTT
TRBJ2-7 | TRBV11-3 | TRBD1 | NA | CASSSNRGSEQYF | TGTGCCAGCAGCTCAAACAGGGGGAGCGAGCAGTACTTC